These T cell receptor beta chains were read from a single sample in a study of cytomegalovirus exposure and HLA in healthy donors. The assay was immunoSEQ multiplex PCR, and TCRdb's table has in-frame clones only and misses some. The sample lists more than 85,000 clones, 75% to 90% occurring once. Sequencing input: PBMCs. The receptors derive from a man aged 35-49 years in good health and CMV-seronegative. The CDR3 runs from the conserved cysteine through the conserved F or W. The order of the fields is D gene, V gene, clone size, J gene, CDR3 protein, CDR3 DNA. A D gene is named only where the DNA matches it firmly. Expanded clones get a size class; other rows say once, few or many, or leave the size out.

d_call: -; v_call: TRBV5-1; clone_size: few; j_call: TRBJ2-7; cdr3_aa: CASSFGGAPYEQYF; cdr3_nt: TGCGCCAGCAGCTTCGGAGGGGCCCCCTACGAGCAGTACTTC
d_call: -; v_call: TRBV5-1; clone_size: -; j_call: TRBJ2-1; cdr3_aa: CASSAGDTYNEQFF; cdr3_nt: TGCGCCAGCAGCGCCGGGGACACCTACAATGAGCAGTTCTTC
d_call: TRBD1; v_call: TRBV11-3; clone_size: -; j_call: TRBJ2-7; cdr3_aa: CASSLTGTAGEQYF; cdr3_nt: TGTGCCAGCAGCTTAACCGGGACAGCAGGCGAGCAGTACTTC
d_call: -; v_call: TRBV18; clone_size: once; j_call: TRBJ1-1; cdr3_aa: CASSPTIQNTEAFF; cdr3_nt: TGTGCCAGCTCACCAACTATACAGAACACTGAAGCTTTCTTT
d_call: -; v_call: TRBV29-1; clone_size: once; j_call: TRBJ2-7; cdr3_aa: CSVRDGTYEQYF; cdr3_nt: TGCAGCGTGCGGGACGGAACCTACGAGCAGTACTTC
d_call: TRBD2; v_call: TRBV29-1; clone_size: -; j_call: TRBJ2-5; cdr3_aa: CSVLAGGETQYF; cdr3_nt: TGCAGCGTCCTAGCGGGGGGGGAGACCCAGTACTTC
d_call: -; v_call: TRBV9; clone_size: -; j_call: TRBJ1-1; cdr3_aa: CASSGGAGTEAFF; cdr3_nt: TGTGCCAGCAGCGGAGGAGCGGGGACTGAAGCTTTCTTT
d_call: -; v_call: TRBV19; clone_size: -; j_call: TRBJ1-1; cdr3_aa: CASSFRDDTEAFF; cdr3_nt: TGTGCCAGTAGTTTCAGGGATGACACTGAAGCTTTCTTT
d_call: TRBD1; v_call: TRBV4-3; clone_size: -; j_call: TRBJ2-7; cdr3_aa: CASSQDRGQGFYEQYF; cdr3_nt: TGCGCCAGCAGCCAAGATAGGGGACAGGGGTTCTACGAGCAGTACTTC
d_call: TRBD1; v_call: TRBV2; clone_size: -; j_call: TRBJ1-5; cdr3_aa: CASSRQGRGDQPQHF; cdr3_nt: TGTGCCAGCAGCAGACAGGGACGAGGCGATCAGCCCCAGCATTTT
d_call: -; v_call: TRBV6-5; clone_size: -; j_call: TRBJ2-1; cdr3_aa: CASSFPRGDEQFF; cdr3_nt: TGTGCCAGCAGTTTCCCTAGGGGCGATGAGCAGTTCTTC
d_call: -; v_call: TRBV5-4; clone_size: -; j_call: TRBJ2-3; cdr3_aa: CASSAPLVGGDTQYF; cdr3_nt: TGTGCCAGCAGCGCCCCACTAGTGGGGGGAGATACGCAGTATTTT
d_call: TRBD1; v_call: TRBV10-3; clone_size: -; j_call: TRBJ1-2; cdr3_aa: CAIRTTGSNYGYTF; cdr3_nt: TGTGCCATCAGGACGACAGGGTCGAACTATGGCTACACCTTC
d_call: -; v_call: TRBV9; clone_size: -; j_call: TRBJ2-2; cdr3_aa: CASSVDGDTGELFF; cdr3_nt: TGTGCCAGCAGCGTAGACGGGGACACCGGGGAGCTGTTTTTT
d_call: -; v_call: TRBV2; clone_size: once; j_call: TRBJ1-4; cdr3_aa: CASSEVVGEGEKLFF; cdr3_nt: TGTGCCAGCAGTGAAGTGGTAGGGGAGGGAGAAAAACTGTTTTTT
d_call: -; v_call: TRBV5-1; clone_size: -; j_call: TRBJ2-5; cdr3_aa: CASSLEAGMPKETQYF; cdr3_nt: TGCGCCAGCAGCTTGGAGGCAGGTATGCCAAAAGAGACCCAGTACTTC
d_call: -; v_call: TRBV15; clone_size: -; j_call: TRBJ1-5; cdr3_aa: CATSRRNSNQPQHF; cdr3_nt: TGTGCCACCAGCAGGAGGAATAGCAATCAGCCCCAGCATTTT
d_call: -; v_call: TRBV7-9; clone_size: once; j_call: TRBJ2-7; cdr3_aa: CASSFTGTLSYEQYF; cdr3_nt: TGTGCCAGCAGCTTCACCGGGACACTCTCCTACGAGCAGTACTTC
d_call: -; v_call: TRBV18; clone_size: -; j_call: TRBJ1-5; cdr3_aa: CASSPPFFVARADSNQPQHF; cdr3_nt: TGTGCCAGCTCACCACCGTTTTTTGTAGCTCGCGCAGATAGCAATCAGCCCCAGCATTTT
d_call: -; v_call: TRBV5-4; clone_size: -; j_call: TRBJ1-4; cdr3_aa: CASSIITASSDEKLFF; cdr3_nt: TGTGCCAGCAGCATCATAACTGCCTCAAGCGATGAAAAACTGTTTTTT
d_call: TRBD1; v_call: TRBV5-4; clone_size: few; j_call: TRBJ2-7; cdr3_aa: CASSPRDRSSYEQYF; cdr3_nt: TGTGCCAGCAGCCCAAGGGACAGGAGCTCCTACGAGCAGTACTTC
d_call: TRBD1; v_call: TRBV7-8; clone_size: -; j_call: TRBJ1-2; cdr3_aa: CASSLVRGQGAVGYTF; cdr3_nt: TGTGCCAGCAGCTTAGTTCGTGGACAGGGGGCGGTAGGCTACACCTTC
d_call: TRBD1; v_call: TRBV23-1; clone_size: -; j_call: TRBJ2-2; cdr3_aa: CASSPGQQDTGELFF; cdr3_nt: TGCGCCAGCAGTCCGGGACAGCAGGACACCGGGGAGCTGTTTTTT
d_call: TRBD1; v_call: TRBV16; clone_size: -; j_call: TRBJ1-5; cdr3_aa: CASSRQTGDQPQHF; cdr3_nt: TGTGCCAGCAGCCGCCAGACAGGGGATCAGCCCCAGCATTTT
d_call: TRBD1; v_call: TRBV2; clone_size: -; j_call: TRBJ2-7; cdr3_aa: CASGGQGDEQYF; cdr3_nt: TGTGCCAGCGGGGGACAGGGGGACGAGCAGTACTTC
d_call: -; v_call: TRBV27; clone_size: -; j_call: TRBJ2-7; cdr3_aa: CASRPSGGYEQYF; cdr3_nt: TGTGCCAGCAGGCCGAGCGGAGGCTACGAGCAGTACTTC
d_call: TRBD1; v_call: TRBV27; clone_size: -; j_call: TRBJ2-2; cdr3_aa: CASKRPRTGDTGELFF; cdr3_nt: TGTGCCAGCAAACGCCCCCGGACAGGGGACACCGGGGAGCTGTTTTTT
d_call: TRBD1; v_call: TRBV5-1; clone_size: -; j_call: TRBJ1-1; cdr3_aa: CASSSGGEVTEAFF; cdr3_nt: TGCGCCAGCAGCTCAGGGGGCGAGGTCACTGAAGCTTTCTTT